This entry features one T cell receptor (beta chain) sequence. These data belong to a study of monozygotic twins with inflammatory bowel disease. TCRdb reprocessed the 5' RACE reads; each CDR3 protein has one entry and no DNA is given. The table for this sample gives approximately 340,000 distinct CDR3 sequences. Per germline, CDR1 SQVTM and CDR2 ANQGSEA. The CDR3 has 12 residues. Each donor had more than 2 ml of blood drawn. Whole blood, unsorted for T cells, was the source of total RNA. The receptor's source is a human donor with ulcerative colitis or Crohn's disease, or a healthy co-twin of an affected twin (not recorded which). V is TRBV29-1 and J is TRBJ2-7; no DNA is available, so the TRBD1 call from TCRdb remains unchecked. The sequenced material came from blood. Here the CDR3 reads CSVEGAGSGQYF.